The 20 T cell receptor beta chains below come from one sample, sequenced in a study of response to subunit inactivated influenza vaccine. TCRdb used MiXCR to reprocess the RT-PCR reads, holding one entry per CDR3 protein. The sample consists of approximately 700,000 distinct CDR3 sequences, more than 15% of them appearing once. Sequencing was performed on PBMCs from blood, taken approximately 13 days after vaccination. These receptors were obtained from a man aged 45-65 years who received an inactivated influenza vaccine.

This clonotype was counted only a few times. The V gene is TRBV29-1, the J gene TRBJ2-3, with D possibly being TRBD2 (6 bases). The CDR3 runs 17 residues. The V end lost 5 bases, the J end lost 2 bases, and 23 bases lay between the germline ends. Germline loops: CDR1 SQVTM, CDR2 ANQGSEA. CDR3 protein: CSVLRSSDVINTDTQYF. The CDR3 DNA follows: TGCAGCGTTTTACGCTCTAGCGACGTAATTAACACAGATACGCAGTATTTT.

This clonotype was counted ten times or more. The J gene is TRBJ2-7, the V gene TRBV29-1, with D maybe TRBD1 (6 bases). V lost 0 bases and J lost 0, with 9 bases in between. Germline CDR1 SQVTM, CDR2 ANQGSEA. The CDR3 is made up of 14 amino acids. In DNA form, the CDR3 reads TGCAGCGTTGAAGATCAGGGGCACTCCTACGAGCAGTACTTC. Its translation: CSVEDQGHSYEQYF.

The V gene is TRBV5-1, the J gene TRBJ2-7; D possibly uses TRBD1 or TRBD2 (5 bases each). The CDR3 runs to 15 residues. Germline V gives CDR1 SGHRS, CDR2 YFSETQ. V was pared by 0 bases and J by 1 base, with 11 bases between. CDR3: CASSLDYRRSYEQYF. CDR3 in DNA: TGCGCCAGCAGCTTGGACTACAGGAGGTCCTACGAGCAGTACTTC.

CDR3 loop: CASSFIGAGAGNTIYF. CDR3 in DNA: TGTGCCAGCAGTTTTATCGGTGCAGGGGCTGGAAACACCATATATTTT. The J gene is TRBJ1-3, the V gene TRBV28, with D possibly matching TRBD1 (6 bases). CDR1 is MDHEN and CDR2 is SYDVKM in the germline V gene. This CDR3 spans 16 amino acids. The V gene lost 3 bases and the J gene lost 2 bases, with 14 bases spanning the gap.

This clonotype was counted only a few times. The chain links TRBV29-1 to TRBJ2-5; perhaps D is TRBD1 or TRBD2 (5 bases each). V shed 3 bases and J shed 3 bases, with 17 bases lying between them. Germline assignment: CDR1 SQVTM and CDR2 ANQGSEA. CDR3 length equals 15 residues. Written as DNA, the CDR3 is TGCAGCGTTGAGGGGACCGCTTGGGCTGAAGAGACCCAGTACTTC. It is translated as CSVEGTAWAEETQYF.

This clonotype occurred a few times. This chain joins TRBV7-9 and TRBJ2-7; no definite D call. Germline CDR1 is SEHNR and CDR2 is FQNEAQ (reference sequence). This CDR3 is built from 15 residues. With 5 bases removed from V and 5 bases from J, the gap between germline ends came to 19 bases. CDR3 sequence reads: CASSGRPGWLDEQYF. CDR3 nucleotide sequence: TGTGCCAGCAGCGGTCGACCGGGTTGGTTGGACGAGCAGTACTTC.

CDR3 region: CASSYSGDSYEQYF. CDR3 in DNA: TGCGCCAGTTCATACAGCGGGGATTCCTACGAGCAGTACTTC. The V call is TRBV5-1, the J call TRBJ2-7; TRBD2 aligns across 7 bases. The CDR3 totals 14 residues. Unmatched junction bases numbered 9, after V lost 8 bases and J lost 1 base. Per the germline V gene, CDR1 is SGHRS and CDR2 is YFSETQ.

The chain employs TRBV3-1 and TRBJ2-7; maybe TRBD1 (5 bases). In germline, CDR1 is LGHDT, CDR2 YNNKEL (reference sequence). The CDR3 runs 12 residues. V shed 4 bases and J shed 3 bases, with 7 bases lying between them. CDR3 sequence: CASSRQFYEQYF. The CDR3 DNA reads TGTGCCAGCAGCCGACAGTTCTACGAGCAGTACTTC.

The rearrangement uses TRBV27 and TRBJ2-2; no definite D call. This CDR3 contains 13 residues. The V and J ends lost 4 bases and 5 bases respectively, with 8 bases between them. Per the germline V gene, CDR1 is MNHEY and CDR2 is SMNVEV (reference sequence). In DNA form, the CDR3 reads TGTGCCAGCAGTTGGGGAACGACCGGGGAGCTGTTTTTT. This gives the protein CASSWGTTGELFF.

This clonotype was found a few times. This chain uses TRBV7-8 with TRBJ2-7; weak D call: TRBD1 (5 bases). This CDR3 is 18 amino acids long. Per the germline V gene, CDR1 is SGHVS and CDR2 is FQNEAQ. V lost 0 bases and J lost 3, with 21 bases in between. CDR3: CASSLAGRGRRTYYEQYF. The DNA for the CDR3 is TGTGCCAGCAGCTTAGCGGGTAGGGGCCGGCGGACGTACTACGAGCAGTACTTC.

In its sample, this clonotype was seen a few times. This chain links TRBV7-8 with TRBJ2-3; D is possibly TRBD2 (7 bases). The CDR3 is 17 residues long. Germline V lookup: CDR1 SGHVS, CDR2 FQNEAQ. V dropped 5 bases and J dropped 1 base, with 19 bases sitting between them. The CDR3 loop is CASSPEGGAVGTDTQYF. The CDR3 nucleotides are TGTGCCAGCAGCCCCGAGGGGGGGGCCGTGGGCACAGATACGCAGTATTTT.

This CDR3 reads CSAPITGGRNYGYTF. The CDR3 nucleotides read TGCAGTGCTCCTATTACAGGGGGACGGAACTATGGCTACACCTTC. This sequence joins TRBV20-1 and TRBJ1-2; 8 nucleotides agree with TRBD1. Per germline, CDR1 DFQATT and CDR2 SNEGSKA (reference sequence). The CDR3 length is 15 residues. Unmatched junction bases numbered 10, after V lost 5 bases and J lost 2 bases.

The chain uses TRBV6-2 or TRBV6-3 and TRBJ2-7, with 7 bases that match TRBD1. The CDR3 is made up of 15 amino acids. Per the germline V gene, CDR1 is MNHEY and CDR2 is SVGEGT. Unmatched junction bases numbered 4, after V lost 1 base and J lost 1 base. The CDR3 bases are TGTGCCAGCAGTTACTTGACAGGGCGGTCCTACGAGCAGTACTTC. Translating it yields CASSYLTGRSYEQYF.

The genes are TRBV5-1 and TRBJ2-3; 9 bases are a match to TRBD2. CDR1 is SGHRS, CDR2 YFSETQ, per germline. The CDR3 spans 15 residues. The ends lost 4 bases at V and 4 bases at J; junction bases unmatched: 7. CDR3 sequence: CASSPGLATADTQYF. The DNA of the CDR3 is TGCGCCAGCAGCCCCGGACTAGCGACGGCAGATACGCAGTATTTT.

The DNA for the CDR3 is TGTGCCAGCAGCCCGATACGAGGGGGCATGAACGAGCAGTACTTC. It specifies CASSPIRGGMNEQYF. The rearrangement links TRBV11-2 to TRBJ2-7, with 7 positions matching TRBD1. Per the germline V gene, CDR1 is SGHAT and CDR2 is FQNNGV. The CDR3 consists of 15 residues. The V gene end was trimmed by 5 bases and the J gene end by 5 bases; junction bases not matched to a gene: 12.

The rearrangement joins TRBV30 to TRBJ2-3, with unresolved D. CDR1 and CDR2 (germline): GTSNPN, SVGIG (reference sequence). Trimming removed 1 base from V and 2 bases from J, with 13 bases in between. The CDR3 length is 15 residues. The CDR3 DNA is TGTGCCTGGAGTGCGCTGGGATCCTCCACAGATACGCAGTATTTT. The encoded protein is CAWSALGSSTDTQYF. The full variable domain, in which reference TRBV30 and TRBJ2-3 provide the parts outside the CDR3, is SQTIHQWPATLVQPVGSPLSLECTVEGTSNPNLYWYRQAAGRGLQLLFYSVGIGQISSEVPQNLSASRPQDRQFILSSKKLLLSDSGFYLCAWSALGSSTDTQYFGPGTRLTVL.

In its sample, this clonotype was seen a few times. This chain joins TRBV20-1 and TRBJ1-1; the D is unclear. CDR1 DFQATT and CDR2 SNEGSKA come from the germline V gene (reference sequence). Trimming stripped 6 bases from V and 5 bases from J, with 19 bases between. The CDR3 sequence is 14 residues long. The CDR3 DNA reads TGCAGTGCCCGGAGAGGAGGGCCTGGGACTGAAGCTTTCTTT. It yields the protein CSARRGGPGTEAFF.

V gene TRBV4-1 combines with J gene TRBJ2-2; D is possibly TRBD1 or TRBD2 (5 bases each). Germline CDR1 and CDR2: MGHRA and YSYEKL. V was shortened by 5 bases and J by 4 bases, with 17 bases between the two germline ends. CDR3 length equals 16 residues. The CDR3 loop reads CASSTRTGTSTGELFF. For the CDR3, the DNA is TGCGCCAGCAGCACTCGTACCGGGACCTCCACCGGGGAGCTGTTTTTT.

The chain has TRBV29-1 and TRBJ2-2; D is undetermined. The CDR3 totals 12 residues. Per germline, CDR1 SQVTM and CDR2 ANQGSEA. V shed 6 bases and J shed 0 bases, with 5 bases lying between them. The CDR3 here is CSVKPNTGELFF. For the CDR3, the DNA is TGCAGCGTGAAACCGAACACCGGGGAGCTGTTTTTT.

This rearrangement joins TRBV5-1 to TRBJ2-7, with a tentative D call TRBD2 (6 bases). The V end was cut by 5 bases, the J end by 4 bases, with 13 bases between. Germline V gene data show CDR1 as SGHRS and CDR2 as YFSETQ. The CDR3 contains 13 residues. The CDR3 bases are TGCGCCAGCAGAGGAGGGCCCTCTTACGAGCAGTACTTC. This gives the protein CASRGGPSYEQYF.